The entry that follows covers one T cell receptor beta chain sequence. These data belong to a study of shared clonotypes between healthy human individuals. The wider study: CD8 memory received one plate per donor, CD8 naive two, CD4 memory three and CD4 naive three.

The authors split each subset's genomic DNA evenly across several immunoSEQ plates. Some clones are missing from TCRdb's copy, which holds only in-frame ones; the method was immunoSEQ multiplex PCR. The profile covers roughly 1.4 million clones, with 98% to 99% appearing a single time and over 0.3% taken by the ten largest. This sequence was found in a man younger than 40 in good health. Material for sequencing was naive CD4+ T cells sorted from blood. As for subset: CD45RA+ positively selected.

Here the CDR3 reads CASSLGAARSGNTIYF. CDR3 nucleotides: TGTGCCAGCAGCTTAGGGGCAGCTCGCTCTGGAAACACCATATATTTT. This chain joins TRBV7-8 and TRBJ1-3; D is uncertain. V dropped 1 base and J dropped 0 bases, with 10 bases sitting between them. The CDR3 spans 16 residues. Germline V gene sequence: CDR1 SGHVS, CDR2 FQNEAQ. Supplemented by reference TRBV7-8 and TRBJ1-3, the full variable domain reads GAGVSQSPRYKVAKRGQDVALRCDPISGHVSLFWYQQALGQGPEFLTYFQNEAQLDKSGLPSDRFFAERPEGSVSTLKIQRTQQEDSAVYLCASSLGAARSGNTIYFGEGSWLTVV.